Here is one T cell receptor beta chain with its context. This entry belongs to a study of blood T cell repertoires in COVID-19. In the study overall: Sites in the United States, Italy and Spain provided acute and convalescent COVID-19 samples. In each case, the material was cDNA or gDNA derived from T cells, B-cell-depleted T cells, or PBMCs.

Seattle researchers signed up patients amid active infection and tracked them longitudinally. In the original processing: Amplifying reference gene primers gave estimates of nucleated cell counts. Measured with immunoSEQ multiplex PCR; TCRdb has only the in-frame clones, and not every one. The DNA was the basis for D and trimming; V, J and clone size are from that table. The repertoire holds approximately 170,000 clones, with 80% to 90% as singletons. Sequenced: peripheral blood. This TCR was sampled from a woman older than 75 with COVID-19, enrolled during active disease.

The CDR3 sequence is CAWSVTGETQYF. In nucleotides, the CDR3 is TGTGCCTGGAGTGTAACGGGAGAGACCCAGTACTTC. The chain is built from TRBV30 and TRBJ2-5; D call uncertain. Germline lookup yields CDR1 GTSNPN and CDR2 SVGIG (reference sequence). This CDR3 is built from 12 residues. V lost 0 bases and J lost 4, with 6 bases in between.